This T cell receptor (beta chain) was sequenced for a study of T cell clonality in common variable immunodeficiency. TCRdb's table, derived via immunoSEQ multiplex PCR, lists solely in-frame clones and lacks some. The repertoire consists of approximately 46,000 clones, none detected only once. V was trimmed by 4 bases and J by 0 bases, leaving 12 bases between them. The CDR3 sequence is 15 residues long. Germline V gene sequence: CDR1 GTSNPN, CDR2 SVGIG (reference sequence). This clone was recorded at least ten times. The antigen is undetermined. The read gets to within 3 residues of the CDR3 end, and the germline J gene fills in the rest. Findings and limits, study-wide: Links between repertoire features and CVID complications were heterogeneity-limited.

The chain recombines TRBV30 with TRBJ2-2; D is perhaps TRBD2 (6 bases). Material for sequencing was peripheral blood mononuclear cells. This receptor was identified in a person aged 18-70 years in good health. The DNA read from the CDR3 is TGTGCCTGGACCCATTGGGGGGCGAACACCGGGGAG. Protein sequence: CAWTHWGANTGE. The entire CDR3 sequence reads CAWTHWGANTGELFF. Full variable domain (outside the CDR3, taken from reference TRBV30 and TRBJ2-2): SQTIHQWPATLVQPVGSPLSLECTVEGTSNPNLYWYRQAAGRGLQLLFYSVGIGQISSEVPQNLSASRPQDRQFILSSKKLLLSDSGFYLCAWTHWGANTGELFFGEGSRLTVL.